This record concerns one TCR beta chain sequence. What it binds is unknown. The germline CDR1 and CDR2 sequences are DFQATT and SNEGSKA (reference sequence). This CDR3 contains 14 residues. The V gene end was trimmed by 5 bases and the J gene end by 10 bases; junction bases not matched to a gene: 9. The sample's treatment: 10-day PBMC culture with coronavirus spike peptide pools or control peptides (ViraFEST assay). The data belong to a study of vaccination and CD4 T cells after COVID-19. Study as a whole: For post-vaccine samples, collection took place a median roughly 70 days after dose two, ranging from 14 to 241. Overlapping spike peptides served as the stimulus for the cells. These peptides came from SARS-CoV-2 and from the common cold coronaviruses HCoV-NL63, HCoV-OC43 and HCoV-229E.

At the Johns Hopkins FTIC core, DNA taken from cultured CD4+ T cells was sequenced by way of the Oncomine TCR Beta short-read assay. TCRdb redid the calling of the PCR reads with MiXCR, one entry per CDR3 protein. The table lists roughly 20,000 distinct CDR3 sequences, around three quarters of them singletons, with around 5.4% in the top ten. The sample was CD4+ T cells from blood, cultured in vitro. The origin of this receptor is a human donor who had recovered from COVID-19. This sequence joins TRBV20-1 and TRBJ1-6; 9 bases fit TRBD1. The CDR3 bases are TGCAGTGCTGCCCCACAGGGGGCAGGATCACCCCTCCACTTT. Amino acid sequence: CSAAPQGAGSPLHF.